This TCR beta chain was identified in a study of cytotoxic CD8 clonotypes in ibrutinib-treated CLL. Study-wide results and caveats: Public clonotypes were uncommon and contracted or stayed stable on treatment.

The intended depth for sequencing was 1 in 200,000 to 1 in 1 million T cells. Here immunoSEQ multiplex PCR was the method, and the copy in TCRdb shows in-frame clones only, minus some. The repertoire holds about 50,000 clones, with about half as singletons. Around 2 micrograms of genomic DNA (from cryopreserved PBMCs) were used for TCR beta libraries. Germline assignment: CDR1 SGHRS and CDR2 YFSETQ. This CDR3 comprises 16 residues. Trimming removed 3 bases from V and 1 base from J; junction bases left unmatched: 4. On this clone: The antigen is not known.

This sequence originates from a human donor with chronic lymphocytic leukemia. Sequences were derived from PBMCs, sampled after 12 months of ibrutinib treatment. The chain couples TRBV5-1 to TRBJ2-1; 10 nucleotides align to TRBD1. This CDR3 reads CASSSLGQGSYNEQFF. Here the CDR3 DNA reads TGCGCCAGCAGCTCCTTGGGACAGGGGTCCTACAATGAGCAGTTCTTC.